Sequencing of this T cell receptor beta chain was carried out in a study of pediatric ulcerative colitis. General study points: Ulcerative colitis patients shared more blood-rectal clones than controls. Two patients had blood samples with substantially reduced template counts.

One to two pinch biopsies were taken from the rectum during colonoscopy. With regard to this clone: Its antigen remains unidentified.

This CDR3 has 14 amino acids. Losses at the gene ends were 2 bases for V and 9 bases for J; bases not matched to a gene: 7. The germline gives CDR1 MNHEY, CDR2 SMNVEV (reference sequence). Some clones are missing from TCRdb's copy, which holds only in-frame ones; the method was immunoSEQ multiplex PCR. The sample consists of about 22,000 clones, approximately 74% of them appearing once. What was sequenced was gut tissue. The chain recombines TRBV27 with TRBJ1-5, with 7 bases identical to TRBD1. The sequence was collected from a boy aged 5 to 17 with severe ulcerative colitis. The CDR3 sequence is CASSLGQAQSPQHF. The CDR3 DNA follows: TGTGCCAGCAGTTTAGGACAGGCCCAATCGCCCCAGCATTTT.